The next 21 T cell receptor beta chains were all read from a single sample in a study of OX40 agonist ivuxolimab in advanced cancers. Repertoires were generated with immunoSEQ multiplex PCR, while TCRdb's copy carries only in-frame clones and drops some. The data show 20,000 to 25,000 clones, around 86% seen once. The material was CD4+ or CD8+ T cells sorted from blood, obtained in a trial of the OX40 agonist ivuxolimab. The origin of the receptors is an adult with an advanced solid tumor such as melanoma, head and neck, liver or kidney cancer.

The rearrangement joins TRBV6-4 to TRBJ2-2; 9 nucleotides line up with TRBD1. V gave up 8 bases and J gave up 7 bases; unmatched junction bases: 2. Germline V gene lookup returns CDR1 MRHNA and CDR2 SNTAGT. CDR3 length: 12 residues. The CDR3 DNA reads as TGTGCCAGCGGGACAGGGCTCGGGGAGCTGTTTTTT. It specifies CASGTGLGELFF.

This chain connects TRBV7-9 to TRBJ1-2, with 8 bases that match TRBD1. The CDR3 spans 13 residues. Germline lookup yields CDR1 SEHNR and CDR2 FQNEAQ (reference sequence). Germline trimming cut 5 bases from V and 8 bases from J; bases unmatched to any gene: 7. CDR3 coding DNA: TGTGCCAGCAGCCCAGGCAGGGGGCTGGGCTACACCTTC. It encodes CASSPGRGLGYTF.

The CDR3 spells CASSRGLASGGYTGELFF. DNA of the CDR3: TGCGCCAGCAGCCGCGGACTAGCGTCTGGGGGCTACACCGGGGAGCTGTTTTTT. V and J are TRBV4-1 and TRBJ2-2; TRBD2 matches 9 bases. Per the germline V gene, CDR1 is MGHRA and CDR2 is YSYEKL. CDR3 length: 18 amino acids. V was clipped by 4 bases and J by 3 bases; unmatched bases: 12.

This clone was recorded only once. The rearrangement links TRBV5-1 to TRBJ2-2, with D perhaps being TRBD1 or TRBD2 (5 bases each). The CDR3 sequence is 15 residues long. V was clipped by 4 bases and J by 8 bases, with 18 bases between them. From germline, CDR1 is SGHRS and CDR2 YFSETQ. DNA of the CDR3: TGCGCCAGCAGCCAAAAGGGACCCCCCGGGGGGGAGCTGTTTTTT. Protein product: CASSQKGPPGGELFF.

The V call is TRBV29-1, the J call TRBJ2-7, with D perhaps matching TRBD1 or TRBD2 (6 bases each). This CDR3 comprises 12 residues. The V end lost 3 bases, the J end lost 4 bases, and 10 bases lay between the germline ends. Germline V gives CDR1 SQVTM, CDR2 ANQGSEA. This CDR3 reads CSVDGGGYEQYF. DNA of the CDR3: TGCAGCGTTGACGGGGGCGGATACGAGCAGTACTTC.

V usage is TRBV10-3 and J usage is TRBJ2-7; 7 bases are shared with TRBD2. Germline V lookup: CDR1 ENHRY, CDR2 SYGVKD. The CDR3 contains 14 residues. V trimming: 0 bases; J trimming: 3 bases; junction bases outside the gene matches: 2. The CDR3 protein is CAISESGGDYEQYF. The DNA of the CDR3 is TGTGCCATCAGTGAGTCGGGGGGGGACTACGAGCAGTACTTC.

J is TRBJ2-7 and V is TRBV15, with D tentatively TRBD2 (6 bases). CDR1 LNHNV and CDR2 YYDKDF come from the germline V gene (reference sequence). V was clipped by 1 base and J by 0 bases, with 13 bases between them. The CDR3 has 16 amino acids. CDR3 sequence reads: CATSRGIAGSSYEQYF. DNA for the CDR3: TGTGCCACCAGCAGAGGGATCGCGGGATCCTCCTACGAGCAGTACTTC.

This chain links TRBV18 with TRBJ2-5; D is unresolved. The J call is uncertain, as TRBJ2-7 better fits the DNA end. This CDR3 comprises 11 residues. The V gene's germline CDR1 is KGHSH and CDR2 LQKENI. The CDR3 here is CASSYSYEQYF. The CDR3, as DNA: TGTGCCAGCTCATACAGCTACGAGCAGTACTTC.

The chain has TRBV10-3 and TRBJ2-7, with TRBD1 as a possible D gene (5 bases). This CDR3 spans 14 amino acids. Trimming cost V 6 bases and J 0 bases, with 12 bases left between them. The V gene's germline CDR1 is ENHRY and CDR2 SYGVKD. The CDR3 sequence is CAISQTEDSYEQYF. As DNA, the CDR3 is TGTGCCATCAGCCAGACAGAGGACTCCTACGAGCAGTACTTC.

The chain has TRBV10-3 and TRBJ2-6; D ambiguous. This CDR3 has 16 amino acids. The ends were cut back, 8 bases at V and 0 bases at J, with 14 bases in the middle. Per germline, CDR1 ENHRY and CDR2 SYGVKD. The CDR3 coding sequence is TGTGCCATCCCCGGGCCGGCCCTCTCTGGGGCCAACGTCCTGACTTTC. It encodes CAIPGPALSGANVLTF.

CDR3 in amino acids: CASSFASGTSSGELFF. The DNA of the CDR3 is TGCGCCAGCAGCTTCGCCTCGGGGACTAGCTCCGGGGAGCTGTTTTTT. The chain joins TRBV5-1 to TRBJ2-2; TRBD2 matches 9 bases. The ends lost 2 bases at V and 6 bases at J; junction bases unmatched: 8. The CDR3 is 16 amino acids. Germline CDR1 reads SGHRS; CDR2 reads YFSETQ.

This clone was recorded only once. In nucleotides, the CDR3 is TGTGCCACCAGCAGAGACCAGATATACAATGAGCAGTTCTTC. Translation gives CATSRDQIYNEQFF. The rearrangement uses TRBV15 and TRBJ2-1; D is uncertain. Germline V CDR1 and CDR2: LNHNV, YYDKDF (reference sequence). Trimming cost V 0 bases and J 4 bases, with 7 bases left between them. The length of the CDR3 is 14 residues.

This clone was detected only once. The CDR3 is CASSPRGDPTDTQYF. CDR3 DNA: TGTGCCAGCAGCCCCCGGGGGGACCCCACAGATACGCAGTATTTT. The V call is TRBV7-3, the J call TRBJ2-3; 7 nucleotides match TRBD2. Per germline, CDR1 SGHTA and CDR2 FQGTGA. The CDR3 extends over 15 amino acids. Trimming removed 5 bases from V and 2 bases from J; junction bases left unmatched: 7.

In the case of this clone: Different DNA sequences within this sample yield the same CDR3. The V and J genes are TRBV27 and TRBJ2-2; D perhaps matches TRBD1 (6 bases). The CDR3 covers 16 residues. V was shortened by 10 bases and J by 0 bases, with 18 bases between the two germline ends. Germline V gene lookup returns CDR1 MNHEY and CDR2 SMNVEV (reference sequence). The DNA of the CDR3 is TGTGCCACCTTAAAAGCCGGGACATCGAACACCGGGGAGCTGTTTTTT. Residues: CATLKAGTSNTGELFF.

The genes are TRBV5-1 and TRBJ1-6; D perhaps matches TRBD1 (6 bases). The CDR3 is 15 residues long. V was clipped by 1 base and J by 9 bases, with 14 bases between them. The germline V gene has CDR1 SGHRS and CDR2 YFSETQ. The CDR3 region is CASSLNRVQGSPLHF. The CDR3 coding sequence is TGCGCCAGCAGCTTGAACAGGGTGCAGGGTTCACCCCTCCACTTT.

V is TRBV4-1 and J is TRBJ2-7, with a possible D match to TRBD1 (6 bases). CDR3 length equals 14 residues. Germline V gene sequence: CDR1 MGHRA, CDR2 YSYEKL. Between the trimmed V and J ends, which lost 4 bases and 3 bases, there was a span of 13 bases. The CDR3 is CASSLDRVRYEQYF. The DNA for the CDR3 is TGCGCCAGCAGCCTGGACAGAGTACGCTACGAGCAGTACTTC.

This clone was detected only a few times. The rearrangement joins TRBV6-1 to TRBJ2-7, with TRBD1 matching over 11 bases. The CDR3 contains 15 residues. V trimming: 4 bases; J trimming: 6 bases; junction bases outside the gene matches: 8. The germline V gene has CDR1 MNHNS and CDR2 SASEGT. CDR3 coding DNA: TGTGCCAGCAGTGCTCCCACCGGGACAGGGGGCGAGCAGTACTTC. This codes for CASSAPTGTGGEQYF.

The chain uses TRBV5-4 and TRBJ2-2; D possibly matches TRBD1 or TRBD2 (5 bases each). CDR1 and CDR2 from the germline V gene are SGHNT and YYREEE (reference sequence). V was cut by 4 bases and J by 3 bases, with 13 bases left in between. The CDR3 runs to 15 residues. DNA of the CDR3: TGTGCCAGCAGCGAGGGGTGGGGAGACACCGGGGAGCTGTTTTTT. Its translation is CASSEGWGDTGELFF.

Notes on this clone: Within the sample, other DNA sequences also encode this same CDR3. This rearrangement joins TRBV27 to TRBJ2-7, with 7 positions matching TRBD1. Trimming cost V 5 bases and J 4 bases; bases outside gene matches: 2. Germline CDR1 reads MNHEY; CDR2 reads SMNVEV (reference sequence). The length of the CDR3 is 12 residues. The CDR3 nucleotides read TGTGCCAGCAGTCCAGGGGGTTACGAGCAGTACTTC. The encoded protein is CASSPGGYEQYF.

This chain connects TRBV11-2 to TRBJ2-1; 8 bases agree with TRBD2. Per the germline V gene, CDR1 is SGHAT and CDR2 is FQNNGV. V gave up 5 bases and J gave up 7 bases; unmatched junction bases: 7. There are 14 residues in the CDR3. Here the CDR3 DNA reads TGTGCCAGCAGCACCGGGACGGGGGGGAATGAGCAGTTCTTC. It codes for CASSTGTGGNEQFF.

Comment on this clone: Mismatch with germline at one junction end may stem from a read error. J is TRBJ2-3 and V is TRBV11-2; 9 nucleotides match TRBD2. The CDR3 extends over 16 amino acids. Germline V gives CDR1 SGHAT, CDR2 FQNNGV. As DNA, the CDR3 is TGTGCCAGCAGCCTAGACCAGCGGGGGGCGACAGATACGCAGTATTTT. It yields the protein CASSLDQRGATDTQYF.